Below are 3 T cell receptor beta chains sequenced from a single sample in a study of T cells in Graves' hyperthyroidism and ophthalmopathy. RNA transcripts yielded amplified TCR beta CDR3 regions. A set of HTBI primers served as the primers for a first-round RT-PCR of the TCR CDR3. One entry per CDR3 protein, called by TCRdb with MiXCR from the multiplex PCR reads. The repertoire holds about 620,000 distinct CDR3 sequences, with roughly 16% as singletons. Input material: blood. The source of these receptors is a woman in her 30s with Graves' hyperthyroidism.

Many counts were recorded for this clonotype. The chain carries TRBV3-1 and TRBJ1-1; no reliable D call. The CDR3 covers 14 residues. Germline lookup yields CDR1 LGHDT and CDR2 YNNKEL (reference sequence). Trimming took off 0 bases at V and 7 bases at J, with 12 bases between the two ends. CDR3 nucleotides: TGTGCCAGCAGCCAAGAAGGAGCGGCAGATGAAGCTTTCTTT. Translating gives CASSQEGAADEAFF. Combining the CDR3 with reference TRBV3-1 and TRBJ1-1 gives the whole variable domain DTAVSQTPKYLVTQMGNDKSIKCEQNLGHDTMYWYKQDSKKFLKIMFSYNNKELIINETVPNRFSPKSPDKAHLNLHINSLELGDSAVYFCASSQEGAADEAFFGQGTRLTVV.

This clonotype was recorded many times. This chain uses TRBV7-8 with TRBJ1-2, with 8 bases fitting TRBD1. Germline V gene data show CDR1 as SGHVS and CDR2 as FQNEAQ. J gave up 8 bases and V 4 bases, and 3 bases lay outside the gene matches. The CDR3 runs 12 residues. The CDR3 region is CASSSRGQGYTF. CDR3 DNA sequence: TGTGCCAGCAGCTCCAGGGGGCAAGGCTACACCTTC. The whole variable domain, filled in from reference TRBV7-8 and TRBJ1-2, reads GAGVSQSPRYKVAKRGQDVALRCDPISGHVSLFWYQQALGQGPEFLTYFQNEAQLDKSGLPSDRFFAERPEGSVSTLKIQRTQQEDSAVYLCASSSRGQGYTFGSGTRLTVV.

The chain combines TRBV19 with TRBJ2-1; 7 positions agree with TRBD1. There are 15 residues in the CDR3. The ends lost 7 bases at V and 6 bases at J; junction bases unmatched: 12. Germline values: CDR1 LNHDA, CDR2 SQIVND (reference sequence). The CDR3 DNA is TGTGCCAGTACCCTAAGACAGGGCCCAGGCAATGAGCAGTTCTTC. This translates into CASTLRQGPGNEQFF.